This entry lists 10 T cell receptor beta chains sequenced from one sample in a study of beta chain features in type 1 diabetes. Since all of the isolated RNA was reverse transcribed, expressed TCRB transcripts were what got sequenced. TCRdb's copy holds only in-frame clones and misses some; the assay was immunoSEQ multiplex PCR. The table shows 250,000 to 300,000 clones, with 8% occurring only once. Sequencing was performed on central memory CD4+ T cells from blood. These receptors were taken from a woman younger than 30 in good health.

This clone was observed many times. The chain recombines TRBV2 with TRBJ2-2, with 7 bases that match TRBD2. The CDR3 totals 14 residues. V was clipped by 7 bases and J by 5 bases; unmatched bases: 7. Germline V lookup: CDR1 SNHLY, CDR2 FYNNEI. The CDR3, as DNA: TGTGCCAGCAATCGGGACTATGGTACCGGGGAGCTGTTTTTT. Translating it yields CASNRDYGTGELFF.

The gene calls are TRBV7-8 and TRBJ2-1; D unresolved. Germline CDR1 reads SGHVS; CDR2 reads FQNEAQ. Trimming pared 3 bases from V and 9 bases from J, leaving 9 bases between. The CDR3 spans 12 residues. The CDR3 protein is CASSLGLSEQFF. As DNA, the CDR3 is TGTGCCAGCAGCTTGGGTCTGAGTGAGCAGTTCTTC.

This sequence joins TRBV5-4 and TRBJ2-2; D assignment may be TRBD1 or TRBD2 (6 bases each). The V end was cut by 0 bases, the J end by 6 bases, with 12 bases between. Germline values: CDR1 SGHNT, CDR2 YYREEE (reference sequence). This CDR3 has 15 amino acids. CDR3 DNA sequence: TGTGCCAGCAGCTTGGCGGTGGGGGGCCCCGGGGAGCTGTTTTTT. It translates to CASSLAVGGPGELFF.

This clone was seen at least ten times. The rearrangement links TRBV4-3 to TRBJ2-3, with 8 nucleotides matching TRBD2. The junction had 8 bases not matched to a gene; V was cut back by 3 bases and J by 0 bases. The CDR3 length is 17 residues. Germline loops: CDR1 LGHNA, CDR2 YSLEER. The CDR3 nucleotides are TGCGCCAGCAGCCAGGGAGCGGCTAGCGGGAGCACAGATACGCAGTATTTT. Encoded protein: CASSQGAASGSTDTQYF.

This clone came up a few times. J is TRBJ1-2 and V is TRBV10-3; possibly TRBD1 for D (5 bases). The CDR3 runs to 13 residues. Germline V gene lookup returns CDR1 ENHRY and CDR2 SYGVKD. Trimming left V 4 bases short and J 6 bases short, with 12 bases between. CDR3 sequence reads: CAISGAAGDGYTF. CDR3 coding DNA: TGTGCCATCAGTGGGGCAGCGGGGGATGGCTACACCTTC.

This clone was seen a handful of times. This chain connects TRBV7-8 to TRBJ2-5; D remains ambiguous. With 5 bases removed from V and 2 bases from J, the gap between germline ends came to 15 bases. The CDR3 covers 15 residues. The germline V gene has CDR1 SGHVS and CDR2 FQNEAQ. The CDR3: CASSLVGSGQETQYF. The DNA of the CDR3 is TGTGCCAGCAGCCTGGTCGGCTCAGGTCAAGAGACCCAGTACTTC.

This clone was counted ten times or more. The chain employs TRBV27 and TRBJ2-1; the match to TRBD2 covers 9 bases. The germline gives CDR1 MNHEY, CDR2 SMNVEV (reference sequence). J gave up 3 bases and V 7 bases, and 13 bases lay outside the gene matches. The CDR3 has 17 residues. CDR3 in DNA: TGTGCCAGCAAGGCTCTAGCGGGAACGCTTTTCTACAATGAGCAGTTCTTC. Protein: CASKALAGTLFYNEQFF.

This clone was picked up many times. The chain employs TRBV7-2 and TRBJ1-5, with a weak D call TRBD1 (5 bases). The CDR3 length is 13 residues. Germline CDR1 SGHTA, CDR2 FQGNSA. V was cut by 3 bases and J by 9 bases, with 12 bases left in between. As DNA, the CDR3 is TGTGCCAGCAGCTTGGGCAGGGAAAGGCCCCAGCATTTT. Protein sequence: CASSLGRERPQHF.

The J gene is TRBJ1-5, the V gene TRBV4-1; 7 bases are a match to TRBD1. CDR1 is MGHRA, CDR2 YSYEKL, per germline. V shed 0 bases, J shed 6 bases, and the junction held 8 bases outside the gene matches. The CDR3 is 16 amino acids. The CDR3 protein is CASSQEMRGLGQPQHF. The CDR3 DNA sequence: TGCGCCAGCAGCCAAGAAATGAGGGGGCTCGGTCAGCCCCAGCATTTT.

The chain recombines TRBV9 with TRBJ2-5; D is tentatively TRBD1 or TRBD2 (6 bases each). Per germline, CDR1 SGDLS and CDR2 YYNGEE. The CDR3 extends over 17 amino acids. With 0 bases removed from V and 5 bases from J, the gap between germline ends came to 20 bases. CDR3 DNA: TGTGCCAGCAGCGTAGGTGTACAGGGAAGAGGGAGGGAGACCCAGTACTTC. Translating gives CASSVGVQGRGRETQYF.